One and the same sample provided the 14 T cell receptor beta chains below, sequenced in a study of blood T cells in healthy people across ages. Next came a second PCR, run for about 7 to 12 cycles, which used a sample-barcoded 5' primer along with a J-beta primer mix. Each CDR3 protein is one row after TCRdb ran MiXCR on the 5' RACE reads. Of 1.5 million to 1.8 million distinct CDR3 sequences in the sample, about 45% were seen once. The material sequenced was blood. These receptors all stem from a woman aged 18-30 years in good health.

The chain uses TRBV10-3 and TRBJ2-4, with TRBD1 matching 10 bases. The J call could be wrong; TRBJ2-7 is a better fit for the DNA end. There are 16 residues in the CDR3. Germline V CDR1 and CDR2: ENHRY, SYGVKD. The CDR3: CAISEGMGTGDYEQYF. Here the CDR3 DNA reads TGTGCCATCAGTGAGGGCATGGGGACAGGGGATTACGAGCAGTACTTC.

The chain recombines TRBV12-3 or TRBV12-4 with TRBJ2-1; TRBD1 matches 9 bases. V shed 6 bases, J shed 7 bases, and the junction held 7 bases outside the gene matches. This CDR3 comprises 14 residues. CDR3 in DNA: TGTGCCAGCAGCCCCCTGGGACAGGGAAATGAGCAGTTCTTC. This translates into CASSPLGQGNEQFF.

This clonotype has a handful of counts. For the CDR3, the DNA is TGCAGTGCTAGAGATCTCGAAGGGCTGGGAGGTACCAACGTCCTGACTTTC. The encoded protein is CSARDLEGLGGTNVLTF. The gene calls are TRBV20-1 and TRBJ2-6, with TRBD2 as a possible D gene (6 bases). CDR3 length: 17 amino acids. Trimming pared 0 bases from V and 8 bases from J, leaving 20 bases between. Germline lookup yields CDR1 DFQATT and CDR2 SNEGSKA (reference sequence).

This clonotype was recorded many times. The gene calls are TRBV20-1 and TRBJ1-5; 9 bases line up with TRBD1. This CDR3 is built from 17 residues. CDR1 is DFQATT, CDR2 SNEGSKA, per germline (reference sequence). The trim removed 2 bases at V and 0 bases at J, leaving 8 bases unmatched. The CDR3 loop is CSARSQGAWGSNQPQHF. DNA for the CDR3: TGCAGTGCTAGATCACAGGGGGCGTGGGGTAGCAATCAGCCCCAGCATTTT.

The V and J genes are TRBV7-9 and TRBJ1-1; D perhaps matches TRBD1 (5 bases). V lost 6 bases and J 1 base, leaving 18 bases between the germline ends. Per the germline V gene, CDR1 is SEHNR and CDR2 is FQNEAQ (reference sequence). This CDR3 is 16 amino acids long. For the CDR3, the DNA is TGTGCCAGCAGTGCCGCCGGGGGACTGTCGAACACTGAAGCTTTCTTT. It encodes CASSAAGGLSNTEAFF.

The rearrangement links TRBV7-9 to TRBJ2-1; D gene ambiguous. This CDR3 has 14 amino acids. Looked up from germline, CDR1 is SEHNR and CDR2 is FQNEAQ (reference sequence). The V gene lost 8 bases and the J gene lost 0 bases, with 11 bases spanning the gap. CDR3 residues: CASPRSASYNEQFF. In DNA, the CDR3 is TGTGCCAGCCCACGGAGCGCCTCCTACAATGAGCAGTTCTTC.

The DNA of the CDR3 is TGTGCCAGCAGCAAGGACAGGGCCACCGGGGAGCTGTTTTTT. Its protein product is CASSKDRATGELFF. V usage is TRBV7-2 and J usage is TRBJ2-2; TRBD1 matches 8 bases. The CDR3 covers 14 residues. Germline V gives CDR1 SGHTA, CDR2 FQGNSA. The V and J ends lost 5 bases and 4 bases, in that order; junction bases with no gene match: 3.

A few counts support this clonotype. The rearrangement links TRBV12-3 or TRBV12-4 to TRBJ2-3, with D unclear. This CDR3 is 13 amino acids long. Trimming removed 1 base from V and 5 bases from J, with 7 bases in between. CDR3 in amino acids: CASSLDGGDTQYF. CDR3 sequence (DNA): TGTGCCAGCAGTTTAGATGGTGGAGATACGCAGTATTTT.

In its sample, this clonotype was seen a few times. CDR3 amino acids: CASSPAWDSLYGYTF. In DNA, the CDR3 is TGCGCCAGCAGCCCAGCATGGGACAGCCTCTATGGCTACACCTTC. The V and J genes are TRBV4-3 and TRBJ1-2, with TRBD1 matching over 7 bases. V gave up 4 bases and J gave up 4 bases; unmatched junction bases: 9. The V gene's germline CDR1 is LGHNA and CDR2 YSLEER. The CDR3 runs to 15 residues.

This clonotype has a handful of counts. The V gene is TRBV3-1, the J gene TRBJ2-1; D call uncertain. The germline CDR1 and CDR2 sequences are LGHDT and YNNKEL (reference sequence). Trimming shortened V by 3 bases and J by 0 bases, and 12 bases separated the two germline ends. CDR3 length: 16 residues. CDR3 protein: CASSQGRTSSYNEQFF. The DNA for the CDR3 is TGTGCCAGCAGCCAGGGCAGAACCAGCTCCTACAATGAGCAGTTCTTC.

This clonotype has only a few counts. The rearrangement uses TRBV7-2 and TRBJ2-4, with TRBD2 matching over 8 bases. In germline, CDR1 is SGHTA, CDR2 FQGNSA. Losses at the gene ends were 5 bases for V and 6 bases for J; bases not matched to a gene: 12. The CDR3 spans 16 residues. The CDR3 DNA sequence: TGTGCCAGCAGCCTGGGCGGGGGGACCCAAAGAAACATTCAGTACTTC. It yields the protein CASSLGGGTQRNIQYF.

The chain has TRBV27 and TRBJ2-6; unclear D gene. This CDR3 has 17 residues. V lost 5 bases to trimming and J lost 0 bases, with 14 bases between them. CDR1 MNHEY and CDR2 SMNVEV come from the germline V gene (reference sequence). The CDR3 DNA reads TGTGCCAGCAGTCCCTACGGACGCAACTCTGGGGCCAACGTCCTGACTTTC. Encoded protein: CASSPYGRNSGANVLTF.

This clonotype was seen a few times. Possible read error: a much larger clone is one base away. The rearrangement joins TRBV2 to TRBJ2-1; D gene uncertain. The V gene's germline CDR1 is SNHLY and CDR2 FYNNEI. The CDR3 length is 10 residues. The V and J ends lost 6 bases and 4 bases respectively, with 1 base between them. CDR3 sequence reads: CASRYNEQFF. The CDR3 DNA reads as TGTGCCAGCAGGTACAATGAGCAGTTCTTC.

The chain has TRBV5-6 and TRBJ1-1; 7 nucleotides align to TRBD1. Germline-derived CDR1 and CDR2 are SGHDT and YYEEEE. J lost 2 bases, V lost 0 bases, and 4 bases had no gene match. The CDR3 runs 15 residues. The CDR3 protein is CASSLVNRGNTEAFF. CDR3 bases: TGTGCCAGCAGCTTGGTCAACAGGGGTAACACTGAAGCTTTCTTT.